This TCR beta chain was obtained from a study of metastatic and nonmetastatic thyroid tumors (dated by TCRdb to about 2020). A note on the overall study: Repertoires were compared across peripheral blood and tumor or nodule tissue samples from malignant and benign thyroid patients. Broad study findings and their caveats: TCR beta diversity was reported as significantly higher in malignant tumors than in benign nodules, in both blood and tumor samples.

Libraries came from PCR. The sequencing machine was an Illumina HiSeq 4000. High-throughput sequencing was used to profile the TCR beta-chain CDR3 region of each patient. In the source study's methods: Drawing on CDR3 differences between clinicopathological groups, the researchers built a classifier meant to tell apart patients with distant-metastatic papillary thyroid cancer. To measure repertoire diversity the researchers used the Shannon index, while the Morisita-Horn index served to gauge how similar the tumor and blood repertoires were. TCRdb ran its own pipeline on the public reads, namely fastp trimming at Q25 and MiXCR clone calling, and kept in-frame beta chains. These V and J calls originate from TCRdb's pipeline instead of the authors' own analysis. This sample gives about 34,000 clones in total; approximately 15% of them show up just once. The top ten clonotypes cover under 7% of the sample.

The CDR3, cysteine through phenylalanine, is 12 amino acids long. Left in the record is the CDR3 DNA by itself, 36 bases read in frame from the first base. Looking up the germline V gene (reference sequence) yields CDR1 LGHDT and CDR2 YNNKEL. On this clone: There is no known antigen for this receptor. An end of the junction differs from the germline gene, which may be a read error.

No treatment had been received by any patient before thyroid surgery. Using T-cell receptor beta sequencing, the study looked back at clinical samples from patients collected from about 2012 to 2018. In this chain, TRBV3-1 is recombined with TRBJ2-5, and the D gene may be TRBD2, 5 bases matching. The sequence derives from a female donor with papillary thyroid cancer or a benign thyroid nodule (not recorded which). Some clones in this sample may be carry-over from other donors' samples. What was sequenced was blood. The CDR3 sequence is CSSSLVRGAQYF. The nucleotide sequence is TGTTCCAGCAGTCTTGTCCGGGGAGCGCAGTACTTC.